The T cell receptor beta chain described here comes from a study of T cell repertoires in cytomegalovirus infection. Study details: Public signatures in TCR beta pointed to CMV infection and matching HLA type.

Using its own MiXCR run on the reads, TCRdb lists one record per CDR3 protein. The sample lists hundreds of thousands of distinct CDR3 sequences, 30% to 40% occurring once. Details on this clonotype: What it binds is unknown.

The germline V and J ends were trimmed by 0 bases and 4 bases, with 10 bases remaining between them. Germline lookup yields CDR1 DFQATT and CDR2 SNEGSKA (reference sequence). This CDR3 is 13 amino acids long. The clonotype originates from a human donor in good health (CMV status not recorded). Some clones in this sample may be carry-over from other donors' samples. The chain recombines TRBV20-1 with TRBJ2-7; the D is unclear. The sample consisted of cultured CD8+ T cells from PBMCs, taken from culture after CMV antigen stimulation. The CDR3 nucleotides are TGCAGTGCTAGAGACATATTGGGGTACGAGCAGTACTTC. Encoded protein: CSARDILGYEQYF.